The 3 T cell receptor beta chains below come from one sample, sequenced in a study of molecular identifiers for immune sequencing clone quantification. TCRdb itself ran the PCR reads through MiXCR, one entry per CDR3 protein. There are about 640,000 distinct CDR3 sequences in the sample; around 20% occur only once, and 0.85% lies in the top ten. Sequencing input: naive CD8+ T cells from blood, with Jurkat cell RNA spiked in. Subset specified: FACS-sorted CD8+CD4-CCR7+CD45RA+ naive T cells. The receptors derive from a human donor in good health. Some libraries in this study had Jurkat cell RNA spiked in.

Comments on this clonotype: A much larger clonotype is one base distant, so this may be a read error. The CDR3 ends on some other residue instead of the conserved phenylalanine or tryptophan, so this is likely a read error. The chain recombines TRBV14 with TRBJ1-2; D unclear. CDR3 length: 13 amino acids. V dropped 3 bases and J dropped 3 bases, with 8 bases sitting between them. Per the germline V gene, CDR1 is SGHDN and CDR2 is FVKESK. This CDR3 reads CASSHNTYYGYTI. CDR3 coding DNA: TGTGCCAGCAGCCATAACACCTACTATGGCTACACCATC.

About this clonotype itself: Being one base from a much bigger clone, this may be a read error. CDR3 sequence: CACNGGSTDTQYF. DNA of the CDR3: TGTGCCTGCAACGGAGGGAGCACAGATACGCAGTATTTT. The chain uses TRBV9 and TRBJ2-3; maybe TRBD2 (6 bases). Germline CDR1 is SGDLS and CDR2 is YYNGEE. The CDR3 extends over 13 amino acids. V was clipped by 10 bases and J by 0 bases, with 12 bases between them.

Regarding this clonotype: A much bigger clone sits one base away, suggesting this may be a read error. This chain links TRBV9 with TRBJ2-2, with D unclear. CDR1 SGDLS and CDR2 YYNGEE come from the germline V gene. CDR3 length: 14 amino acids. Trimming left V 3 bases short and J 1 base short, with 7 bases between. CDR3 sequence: CASSANLNTGELFF. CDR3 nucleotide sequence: TGTGCCAGCAGCGCAAACCTGAACACCGGGGAGCTGTTTTTT.